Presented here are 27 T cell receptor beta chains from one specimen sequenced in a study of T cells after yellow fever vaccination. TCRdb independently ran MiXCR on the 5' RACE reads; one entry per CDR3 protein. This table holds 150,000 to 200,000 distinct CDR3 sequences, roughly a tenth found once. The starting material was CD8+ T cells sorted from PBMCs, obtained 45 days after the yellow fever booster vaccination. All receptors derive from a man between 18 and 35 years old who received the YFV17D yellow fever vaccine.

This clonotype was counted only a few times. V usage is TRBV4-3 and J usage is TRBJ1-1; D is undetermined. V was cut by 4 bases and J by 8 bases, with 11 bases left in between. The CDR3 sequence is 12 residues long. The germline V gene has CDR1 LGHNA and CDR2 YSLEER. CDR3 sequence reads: CASSLRGREAFF. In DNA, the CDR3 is TGCGCCAGCAGCCTTAGAGGGAGAGAAGCTTTCTTT.

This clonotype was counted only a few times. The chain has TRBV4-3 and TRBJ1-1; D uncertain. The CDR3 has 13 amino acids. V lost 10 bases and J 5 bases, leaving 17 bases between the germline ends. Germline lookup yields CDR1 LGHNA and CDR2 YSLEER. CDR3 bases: TGCGCCACCTCAATCGATCTGGGGACTGAAGCTTTCTTT. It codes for CATSIDLGTEAFF.

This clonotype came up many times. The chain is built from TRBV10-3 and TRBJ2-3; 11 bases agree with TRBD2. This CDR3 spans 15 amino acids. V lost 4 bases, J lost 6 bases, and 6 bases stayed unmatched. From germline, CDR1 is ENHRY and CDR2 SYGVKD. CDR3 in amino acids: CAISASSGGMDTQYF. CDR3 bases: TGTGCCATCAGTGCGTCTAGCGGGGGGATGGATACGCAGTATTTT.

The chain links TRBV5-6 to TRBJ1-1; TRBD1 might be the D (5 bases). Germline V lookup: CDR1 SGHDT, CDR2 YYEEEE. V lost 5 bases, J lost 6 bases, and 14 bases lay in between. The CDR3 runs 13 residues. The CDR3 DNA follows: TGTGCCAGCAGTTATGGGTGGGGCGCTGAAGCTTTCTTT. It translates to CASSYGWGAEAFF.

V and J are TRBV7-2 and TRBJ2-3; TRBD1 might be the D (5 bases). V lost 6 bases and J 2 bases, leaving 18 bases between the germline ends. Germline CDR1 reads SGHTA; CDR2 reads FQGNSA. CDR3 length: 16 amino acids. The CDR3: CASRELGGALTDTQYF. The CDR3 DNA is TGTGCCAGCAGGGAACTGGGTGGGGCACTCACAGATACGCAGTATTTT.

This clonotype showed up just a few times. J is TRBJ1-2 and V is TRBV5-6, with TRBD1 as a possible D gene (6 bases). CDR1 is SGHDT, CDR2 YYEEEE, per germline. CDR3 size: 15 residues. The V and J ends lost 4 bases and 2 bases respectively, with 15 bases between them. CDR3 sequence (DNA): TGTGCCAGCAGCCCCCGACAGGAGTACAACTATGGCTACACCTTC. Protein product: CASSPRQEYNYGYTF.

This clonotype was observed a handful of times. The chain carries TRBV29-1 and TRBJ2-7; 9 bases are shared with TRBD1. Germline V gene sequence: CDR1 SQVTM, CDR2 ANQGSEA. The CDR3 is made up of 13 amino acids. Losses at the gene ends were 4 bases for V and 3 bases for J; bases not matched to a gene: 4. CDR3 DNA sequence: TGCAGCGTTGTAGTGACAGGGGGCTACGAGCAGTACTTC. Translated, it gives CSVVVTGGYEQYF.

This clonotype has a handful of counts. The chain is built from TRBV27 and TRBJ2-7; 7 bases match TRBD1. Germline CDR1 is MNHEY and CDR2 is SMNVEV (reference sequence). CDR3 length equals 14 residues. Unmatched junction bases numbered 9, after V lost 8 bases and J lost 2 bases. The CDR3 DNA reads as TGTGCCAGCCGATCAAGACAGGGCCCCTACGAGCAGTACGTC. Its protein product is CASRSRQGPYEQYV.

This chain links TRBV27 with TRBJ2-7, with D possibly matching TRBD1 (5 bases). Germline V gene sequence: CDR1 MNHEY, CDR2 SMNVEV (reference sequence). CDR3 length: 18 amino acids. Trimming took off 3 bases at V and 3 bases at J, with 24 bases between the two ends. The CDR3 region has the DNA TGTGCCAGCAGTTTCCCCCGAATGGTGGGATCAGGGAACTACGAGCAGTACGTC. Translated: CASSFPRMVGSGNYEQYV.

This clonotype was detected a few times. As DNA, the CDR3 is TGTGCCATCAAAGGGACGGAAGGACATGAGCAGTTCTTC. Translated: CAIKGTEGHEQFF. The rearrangement links TRBV10-3 to TRBJ2-1; the D call may be TRBD1 or TRBD2 (5 bases each). The CDR3 totals 13 residues. Germline loops: CDR1 ENHRY, CDR2 SYGVKD. V dropped 7 bases and J dropped 8 bases, with 15 bases sitting between them.

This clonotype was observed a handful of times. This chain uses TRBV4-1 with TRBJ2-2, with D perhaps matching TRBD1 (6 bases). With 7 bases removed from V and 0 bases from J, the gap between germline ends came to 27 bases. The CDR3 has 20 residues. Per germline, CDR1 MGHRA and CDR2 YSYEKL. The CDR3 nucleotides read TGCGCCAGCACCGCTCGAGGGGGACCCCAGCTAATGGCGAACACCGGGGAGCTGTTTTTT. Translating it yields CASTARGGPQLMANTGELFF.

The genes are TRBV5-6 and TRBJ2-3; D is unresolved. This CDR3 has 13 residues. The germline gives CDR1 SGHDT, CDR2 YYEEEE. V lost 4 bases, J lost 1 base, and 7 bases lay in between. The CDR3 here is CASSTERTDTQYF. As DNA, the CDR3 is TGTGCCAGCAGCACGGAACGCACAGATACGCAGTATTTT.

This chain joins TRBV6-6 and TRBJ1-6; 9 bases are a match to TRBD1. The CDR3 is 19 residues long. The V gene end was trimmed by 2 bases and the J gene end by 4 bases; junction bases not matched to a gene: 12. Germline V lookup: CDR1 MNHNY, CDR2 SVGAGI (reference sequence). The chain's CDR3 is CASSYRLGQGGIYNSPLHF. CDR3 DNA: TGTGCCAGCAGTTACAGGCTGGGACAGGGAGGTATTTATAATTCACCCCTCCACTTT.

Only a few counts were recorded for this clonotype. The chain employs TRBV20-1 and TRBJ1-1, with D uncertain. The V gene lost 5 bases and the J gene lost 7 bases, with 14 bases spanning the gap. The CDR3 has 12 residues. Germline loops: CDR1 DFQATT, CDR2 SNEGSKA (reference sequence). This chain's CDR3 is CSARKVSREAFF. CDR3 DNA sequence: TGCAGTGCTCGGAAGGTGTCCCGTGAAGCTTTCTTT.

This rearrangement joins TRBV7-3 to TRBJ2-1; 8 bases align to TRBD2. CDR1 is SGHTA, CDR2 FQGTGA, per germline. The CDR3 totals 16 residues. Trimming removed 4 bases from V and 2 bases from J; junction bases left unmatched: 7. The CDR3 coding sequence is TGTGCCAGCAGCTCCACCAGCGGGGGCACCTACAATGAGCAGTTCTTC. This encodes CASSSTSGGTYNEQFF.

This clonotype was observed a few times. CDR3 sequence: CASSLGVVAGPKEYF. The CDR3 DNA is TGTGCCAGCAGTTTGGGGGTAGTAGCGGGGCCAAAGGAGTATTTT. V is TRBV28 and J is TRBJ2-3, with TRBD2 matching 8 bases. Germline values: CDR1 MDHEN, CDR2 SYDVKM. Unmatched junction bases numbered 15, after V lost 3 bases and J lost 13 bases. The CDR3 covers 15 residues.

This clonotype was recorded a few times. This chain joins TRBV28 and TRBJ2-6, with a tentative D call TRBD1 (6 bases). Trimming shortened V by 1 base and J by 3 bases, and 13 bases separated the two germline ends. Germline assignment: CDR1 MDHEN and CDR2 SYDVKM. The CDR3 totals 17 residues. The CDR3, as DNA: TGTGCCAGCAGTTTATTACAGGGTTTCGGTGGGGCCAACGTCCTGACTTTC. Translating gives CASSLLQGFGGANVLTF.

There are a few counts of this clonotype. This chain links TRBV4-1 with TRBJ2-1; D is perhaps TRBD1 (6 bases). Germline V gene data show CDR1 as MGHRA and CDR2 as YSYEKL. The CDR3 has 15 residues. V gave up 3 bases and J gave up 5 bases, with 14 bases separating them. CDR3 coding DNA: TGCGCCAGCAGCCAGAGGGGGTGGGATAACAATGAGCAGTTCTTC. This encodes CASSQRGWDNNEQFF.

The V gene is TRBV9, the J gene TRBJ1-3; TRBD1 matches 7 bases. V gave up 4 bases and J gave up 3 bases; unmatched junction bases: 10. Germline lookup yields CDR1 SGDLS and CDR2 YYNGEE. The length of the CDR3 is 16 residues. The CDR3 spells CASSSAGQLYGNTIYF. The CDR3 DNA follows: TGTGCCAGCAGCTCGGCGGGACAGTTATATGGAAACACCATATATTTT.

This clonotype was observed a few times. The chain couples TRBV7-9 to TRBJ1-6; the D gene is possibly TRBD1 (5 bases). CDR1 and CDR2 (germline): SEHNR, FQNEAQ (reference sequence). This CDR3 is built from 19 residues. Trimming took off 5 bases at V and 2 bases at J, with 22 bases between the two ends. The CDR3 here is CASSPPLTGTETYNSPLHF. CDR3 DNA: TGTGCCAGCAGCCCTCCTCTAACCGGGACCGAGACCTATAATTCACCCCTCCACTTT.

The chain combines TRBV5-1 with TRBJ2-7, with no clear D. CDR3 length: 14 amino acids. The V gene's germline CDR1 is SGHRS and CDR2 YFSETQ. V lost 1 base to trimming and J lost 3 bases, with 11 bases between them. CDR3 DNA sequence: TGCGCCAGCAGCTTGCGGGTGGGGTACTACGAGCAGTACTTC. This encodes CASSLRVGYYEQYF.

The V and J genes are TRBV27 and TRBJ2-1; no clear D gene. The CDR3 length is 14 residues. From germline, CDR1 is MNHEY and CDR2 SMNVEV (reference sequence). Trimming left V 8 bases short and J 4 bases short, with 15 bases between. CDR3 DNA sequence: TGTGCCAGCTGCCAGCACGGGCCTTACAATGAGCAGTTCTTC. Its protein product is CASCQHGPYNEQFF.

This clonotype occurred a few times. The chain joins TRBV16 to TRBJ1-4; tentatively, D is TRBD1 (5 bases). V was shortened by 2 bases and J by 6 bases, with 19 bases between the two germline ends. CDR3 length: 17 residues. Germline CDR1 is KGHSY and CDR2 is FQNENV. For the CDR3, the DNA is TGTGCCAGCAGCCAAACTCCGGGGGGGTACGAACATGAAAAACTGTTTTTT. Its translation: CASSQTPGGYEHEKLFF.

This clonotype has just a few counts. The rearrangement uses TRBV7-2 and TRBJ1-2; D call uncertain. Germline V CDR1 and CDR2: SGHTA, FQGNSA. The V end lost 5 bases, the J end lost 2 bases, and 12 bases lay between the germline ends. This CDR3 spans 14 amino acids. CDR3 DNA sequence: TGTGCCAGCAGCGCCCCGTCCCGGAACTATGGCTACACCTTC. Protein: CASSAPSRNYGYTF.

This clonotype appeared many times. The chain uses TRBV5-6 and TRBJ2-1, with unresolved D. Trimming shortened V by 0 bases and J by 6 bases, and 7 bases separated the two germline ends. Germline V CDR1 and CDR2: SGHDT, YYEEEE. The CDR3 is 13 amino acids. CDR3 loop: CASSLDSPNEQFF. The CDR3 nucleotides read TGTGCCAGCAGCTTGGACAGTCCCAATGAGCAGTTCTTC.

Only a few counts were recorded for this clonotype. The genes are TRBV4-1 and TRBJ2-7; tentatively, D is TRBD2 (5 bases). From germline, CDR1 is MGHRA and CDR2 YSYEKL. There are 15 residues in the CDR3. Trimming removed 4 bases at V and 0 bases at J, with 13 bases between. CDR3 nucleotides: TGCGCCAGCAGCCTCTCCGACTACTTCTCCTACGAGCAGTACTTC. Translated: CASSLSDYFSYEQYF.

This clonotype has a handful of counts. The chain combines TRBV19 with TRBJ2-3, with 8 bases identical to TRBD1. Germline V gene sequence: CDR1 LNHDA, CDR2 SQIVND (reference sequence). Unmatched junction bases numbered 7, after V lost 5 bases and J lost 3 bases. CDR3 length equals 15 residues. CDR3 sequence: CASSFDRGGTDTQYF. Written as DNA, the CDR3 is TGTGCCAGTAGTTTCGACAGGGGCGGAACAGATACGCAGTATTTT.